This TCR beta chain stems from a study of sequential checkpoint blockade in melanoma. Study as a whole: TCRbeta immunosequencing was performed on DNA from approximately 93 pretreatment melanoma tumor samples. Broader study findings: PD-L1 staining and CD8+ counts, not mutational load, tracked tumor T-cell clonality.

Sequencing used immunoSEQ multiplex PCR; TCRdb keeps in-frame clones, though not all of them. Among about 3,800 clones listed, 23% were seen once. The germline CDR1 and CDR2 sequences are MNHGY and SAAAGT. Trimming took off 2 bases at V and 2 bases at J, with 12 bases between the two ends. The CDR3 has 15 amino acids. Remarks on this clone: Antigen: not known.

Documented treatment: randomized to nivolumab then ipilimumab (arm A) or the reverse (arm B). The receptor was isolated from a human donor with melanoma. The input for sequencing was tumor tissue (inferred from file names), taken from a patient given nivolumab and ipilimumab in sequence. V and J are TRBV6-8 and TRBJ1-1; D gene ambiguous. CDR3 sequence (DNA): TGTGCCAGCAGTTACGATGGCAGGTCCAACACTGAAGCTTTCTTT. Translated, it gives CASSYDGRSNTEAFF.